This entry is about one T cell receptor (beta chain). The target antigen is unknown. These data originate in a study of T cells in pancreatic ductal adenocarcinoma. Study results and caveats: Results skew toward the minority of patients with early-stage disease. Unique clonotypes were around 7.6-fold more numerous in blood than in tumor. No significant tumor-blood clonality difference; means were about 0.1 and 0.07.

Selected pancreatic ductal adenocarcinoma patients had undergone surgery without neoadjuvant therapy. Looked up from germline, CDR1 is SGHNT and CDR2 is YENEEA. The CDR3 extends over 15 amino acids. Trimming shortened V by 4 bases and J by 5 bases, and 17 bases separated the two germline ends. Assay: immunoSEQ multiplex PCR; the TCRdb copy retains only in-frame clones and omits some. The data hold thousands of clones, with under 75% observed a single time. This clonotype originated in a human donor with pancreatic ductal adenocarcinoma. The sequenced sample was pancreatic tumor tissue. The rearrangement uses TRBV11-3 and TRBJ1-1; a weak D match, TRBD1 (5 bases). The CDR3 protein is CASSSQRGGGTEAFF. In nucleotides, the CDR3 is TGTGCCAGCAGCTCTCAGCGCGGGGGGGGGACTGAAGCTTTCTTT.